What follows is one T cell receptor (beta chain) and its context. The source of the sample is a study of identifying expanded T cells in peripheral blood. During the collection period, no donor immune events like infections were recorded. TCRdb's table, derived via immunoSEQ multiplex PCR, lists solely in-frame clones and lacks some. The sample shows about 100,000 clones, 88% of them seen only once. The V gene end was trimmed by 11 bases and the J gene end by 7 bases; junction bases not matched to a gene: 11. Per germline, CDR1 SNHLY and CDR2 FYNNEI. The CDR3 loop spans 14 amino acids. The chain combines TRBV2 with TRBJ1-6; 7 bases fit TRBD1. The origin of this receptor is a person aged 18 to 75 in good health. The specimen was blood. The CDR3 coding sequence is TGTGCCGGCCTCCGGGACAGACTCAATTCACCCCTCCACTTT. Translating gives CAGLRDRLNSPLHF. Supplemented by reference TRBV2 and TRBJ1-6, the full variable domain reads EPEVTQTPSHQVTQMGQEVILRCVPISNHLYFYWYRQILGQKVEFLVSFYNNEISEKSEIFDDQFSVERPDGSNFTLKIRSTKLEDSAMYFCAGLRDRLNSPLHFGNGTRLTVT.